Listed below are T cell receptor beta chains from one sample, sequenced in a study of response to subunit inactivated influenza vaccine. In TCRdb, the RT-PCR reads were re-called with MiXCR into one record per CDR3 protein. The sample contains a few hundred thousand distinct CDR3 sequences, 14% of which appear only once. The sequencing used PBMCs from blood, collected 11 to 12 days after vaccination. The receptors derive from a middle-aged man who received an inactivated influenza vaccine. Each CDR3 is given with its conserved first and last residue. Fields, in order: CDR3 protein, CDR3 DNA, D gene, V gene, J gene, clone size, CDR3 length. The D gene is left open where the match is weak. The size field is filled for only some rows; it gives once, few, many or a size class.

cdr3_aa: CASSFILGRGSYNEQFF
cdr3_nt: TGTGCCAGCAGTTTCATCCTCGGTAGGGGTTCCTACAATGAGCAGTTCTTC
d_call: NA
v_call: TRBV27
j_call: TRBJ2-1
clone_size: NA
cdr3_length: 17

cdr3_aa: CASSHEDRHTDTQYF
cdr3_nt: TGTGCCAGCAGCCATGAAGACAGACACACAGATACGCAGTATTTT
d_call: NA
v_call: TRBV3-1
j_call: TRBJ2-3
clone_size: few
cdr3_length: 15

cdr3_aa: CLTQRGTTGELFF
cdr3_nt: TGTCTTACGCAGCGGGGGACGACCGGGGAGCTGTTTTTT
d_call: TRBD2
v_call: TRBV12-3/TRBV12-4
j_call: TRBJ2-2
clone_size: NA
cdr3_length: 13

cdr3_aa: CASSLESSGTDTQYF
cdr3_nt: TGCGCCAGCAGCTTGGAGTCTAGCGGCACAGATACGCAGTATTTT
d_call: NA
v_call: TRBV5-1
j_call: TRBJ2-3
clone_size: NA
cdr3_length: 15

cdr3_aa: CATSRDMTLAGNYGYTF
cdr3_nt: TGTGCCACCAGCAGAGATATGACACTCGCAGGGAACTATGGCTACACCTTC
d_call: NA
v_call: TRBV15
j_call: TRBJ1-2
clone_size: NA
cdr3_length: 17

cdr3_aa: CASSPTPGTEAFF
cdr3_nt: TGCGCCAGCAGCCCCACCCCAGGGACTGAAGCTTTCTTT
d_call: NA
v_call: TRBV4-3
j_call: TRBJ1-1
clone_size: NA
cdr3_length: 13

cdr3_aa: CSAPQGVSPLHF
cdr3_nt: TGCAGTGCCCCCCAAGGGGTGTCACCCCTCCACTTT
d_call: NA
v_call: TRBV20-1
j_call: TRBJ1-6
clone_size: NA
cdr3_length: 12

cdr3_aa: CASSLQGSSYNEQFF
cdr3_nt: TGTGCCAGCAGCTTACAGGGCAGCTCCTACAATGAGCAGTTCTTC
d_call: NA
v_call: TRBV7-2
j_call: TRBJ2-1
clone_size: many
cdr3_length: 15

cdr3_aa: CASSYGRDLVEQYF
cdr3_nt: TGTGCCAGCAGTTACGGCCGGGACTTGGTCGAGCAGTACTTC
d_call: NA
v_call: TRBV6-2/TRBV6-3
j_call: TRBJ2-7
clone_size: NA
cdr3_length: 14

cdr3_aa: CASRRGGDPSTDTQYF
cdr3_nt: TGCGCCAGCAGACGCGGGGGAGACCCTAGCACAGATACGCAGTATTTT
d_call: TRBD2
v_call: TRBV5-1
j_call: TRBJ2-3
clone_size: NA
cdr3_length: 16

cdr3_aa: CSAREEPGEGSPLHF
cdr3_nt: TGCAGTGCTAGAGAGGAGCCCGGGGAAGGTTCACCCCTCCACTTT
d_call: NA
v_call: TRBV20-1
j_call: TRBJ1-6
clone_size: NA
cdr3_length: 15

cdr3_aa: CASGELGFNDEQFF
cdr3_nt: TGCGCCAGCGGGGAACTAGGTTTCAACGATGAGCAGTTCTTC
d_call: NA
v_call: TRBV5-1
j_call: TRBJ2-1
clone_size: NA
cdr3_length: 14

cdr3_aa: CASSLNLRIKSSTDTQYF
cdr3_nt: TGTGCCAGCAGCTTAAACCTGCGGATCAAATCTAGCACAGATACGCAGTATTTT
d_call: NA
v_call: TRBV11-1
j_call: TRBJ2-3
clone_size: NA
cdr3_length: 18

cdr3_aa: CASRGTSGGPQQETQYF
cdr3_nt: TGTGCCAGCAGAGGGACTAGCGGGGGGCCCCAACAAGAGACCCAGTACTTC
d_call: TRBD2
v_call: TRBV6-1
j_call: TRBJ2-5
clone_size: NA
cdr3_length: 17

cdr3_aa: CASTPDRGYEQYF
cdr3_nt: TGTGCCAGCACTCCGGACAGGGGGTACGAGCAGTACTTC
d_call: TRBD1
v_call: TRBV2
j_call: TRBJ2-7
clone_size: many
cdr3_length: 13

cdr3_aa: CASSQEGVRAQEQFF
cdr3_nt: TGTGCCAGCAGCCAAGAGGGGGTCCGAGCCCAAGAGCAGTTCTTC
d_call: NA
v_call: TRBV3-1
j_call: TRBJ2-1
clone_size: NA
cdr3_length: 15

cdr3_aa: CASRSGGPSYEQYF
cdr3_nt: TGCGCCAGCAGGTCGGGGGGTCCTTCCTACGAGCAGTACTTC
d_call: TRBD2
v_call: TRBV5-1
j_call: TRBJ2-7
clone_size: few
cdr3_length: 14

cdr3_aa: CSARGEATREKLFF
cdr3_nt: TGCAGTGCTAGAGGAGAGGCAACCCGGGAAAAACTGTTTTTT
d_call: NA
v_call: TRBV20-1
j_call: TRBJ1-4
clone_size: NA
cdr3_length: 14

cdr3_aa: CAITSQVTNTGELFF
cdr3_nt: TGTGCCATCACCTCTCAGGTCACGAACACCGGGGAGCTGTTTTTT
d_call: NA
v_call: TRBV10-3
j_call: TRBJ2-2
clone_size: few
cdr3_length: 15

cdr3_aa: CASSWDRGNTGELFF
cdr3_nt: TGTGCCAGCAGTTGGGACAGGGGGAACACCGGGGAGCTGTTTTTT
d_call: TRBD1
v_call: TRBV28
j_call: TRBJ2-2
clone_size: NA
cdr3_length: 15

cdr3_aa: CAISGGRTRTSGSGSYNEQFF
cdr3_nt: TGTGCCATCAGTGGTGGAAGGACCCGGACTAGCGGGAGTGGCTCCTACAATGAGCAGTTCTTC
d_call: TRBD2
v_call: TRBV10-3
j_call: TRBJ2-1
clone_size: few
cdr3_length: 21

cdr3_aa: CASSFQPGDQYF
cdr3_nt: TGTGCCAGCAGCTTCCAACCGGGCGACCAGTACTTC
d_call: NA
v_call: TRBV6-2/TRBV6-3
j_call: TRBJ2-7
clone_size: once
cdr3_length: 12

cdr3_aa: CASNPSGSKDEQFF
cdr3_nt: TGTGCCAGCAACCCTAGCGGGAGTAAGGATGAGCAGTTCTTC
d_call: TRBD2
v_call: TRBV2
j_call: TRBJ2-1
clone_size: NA
cdr3_length: 14

cdr3_aa: CASNLDRGGKAFF
cdr3_nt: TGTGCCAGCAACCTAGATAGGGGGGGGAAAGCTTTCTTT
d_call: NA
v_call: TRBV7-2
j_call: TRBJ1-1
clone_size: few
cdr3_length: 13